This T cell receptor beta chain was observed in a study of blood T cells in healthy people across ages. A second PCR of roughly 7 to 11 cycles used a sample-barcoded 5' primer and a J-beta primer mix. Each cDNA molecule was tagged by a template-switch adaptor with 12 random nucleotides. In TCRdb, the 5' RACE reads were re-called with MiXCR into one record per CDR3 protein. The table shows approximately 1,000,000 distinct CDR3 sequences, with over 35% occurring only once. Trimming removed 7 bases at V and 2 bases at J, with 12 bases between. Germline CDR1 SNHLY, CDR2 FYNNEI. The CDR3 sequence is 14 residues long.

This TCR was sampled from a woman aged 55-75 years in good health. The chain is built from TRBV2 and TRBJ1-5, with D perhaps matching TRBD1 (5 bases). The sequenced sample was blood. The CDR3 nucleotides are TGTGCCAGCAAGGGTAGACAGCGCAATCAGCCCCAGCATTTT. It specifies CASKGRQRNQPQHF.